This TCR beta chain was sequenced in a study of T cell changes during pregnancy in multiple sclerosis (dated by TCRdb to between 2018 and 2020). Broadly, across the study: The study looked at changes in the T cell repertoire across pregnancy in women with multiple sclerosis.

Receptor amplification or capture employed the immunoSEQ multiplex PCR assay. As stored in TCRdb, this immuneACCESS dataset retains in-frame rearrangements with V and J assigned. A fraction of the clones does not appear; measured against another copy, unresolved V genes explain less than half of the discrepancy, and the remainder lacks a known reason. The sample yields fewer than 85,000 clones; approximately 94% were counted once. The biggest ten clones account for approximately 2.4% of the sample. The CDR3 has 15 amino acids, counting the end cysteine and phenylalanine. Only the CDR3 region is kept as DNA, spanning 45 bases read in frame from base 1. In the germline V gene (reference sequence), CDR1 corresponds to LNHNV and CDR2 to YYDKDF. V was cut back by 3 bases and J by 6 bases, leaving a gap of 15 bases between them. In its sample, this clone was seen once. This receptor's antigen is unknown. No much larger clone exists at a distance of one base, and base qualities are not known.

The TCR sequence derives from a female donor with multiple sclerosis, enrolled in a pregnancy study. Sequenced material: peripheral blood, taken in the third trimester of pregnancy. Recombination linked TRBV15 to TRBJ2-1; TRBD2 might be the D gene, on 7 matching bases. In nucleotides, the sequence is TGTGCCACCAGCAGTGGGAGGGACACGGTCAATGAGCAGTTCTTC. This encodes CATSSGRDTVNEQFF.